This T cell receptor (beta chain) was obtained from a study of blood T cell repertoires in COVID-19. The wider study: The United States, Italy and Spain provided the acute and convalescent COVID-19 samples. PBMCs, B-cell-depleted T cells, or T cells provided the cDNA or gDNA that made up the material.

Germline V gene sequence: CDR1 SEHNR, CDR2 FQNEAQ (reference sequence). The CDR3 is 16 amino acids. Germline trimming cut 5 bases from V and 4 bases from J; bases unmatched to any gene: 8. This clone was detected only once. Original data processing: Quantification of nucleated cells was approximated via reference gene primer amplification. The data were produced by immunoSEQ multiplex PCR, yet TCRdb's version contains in-frame clones alone and is incomplete. V and J calls and clone size are as listed in that table; D and trimming were resolved from the DNA. This sample has about 280,000 clones, with approximately 85% found just once.

Sequenced: peripheral blood. The source of this sequence is a man in his forties or fifties with active or convalescent COVID-19. The V gene is TRBV7-9, the J gene TRBJ1-5; TRBD1 matches 10 bases. In nucleotides, the CDR3 is TGTGCCAGCAGCCCACTAGGACAGGGGGTGAATCAGCCCCAGCATTTT. Its translation is CASSPLGQGVNQPQHF.